This TCR beta chain appears in the sequencing data of a study of PD-1 blockade in classical Hodgkin lymphoma. Measured with immunoSEQ multiplex PCR; TCRdb has only the in-frame clones, and not every one. The data hold 15,000 to 17,000 clones, with about 86% observed a single time. Comments on this clone: Its target is unknown.

Findings of the study overall: Reports indicated that newly diagnosed patients had lower baseline TCR diversity than healthy donors did.

Per germline, CDR1 SGHDT and CDR2 YYEEEE. Trimming took 3 bases from V and 4 from J; bases not matched to a gene: 5. The CDR3 length is 15 residues. The time point was: newly diagnosed, previously untreated cHL patient sample. Using magnetic negative selection, the CD4+ T cells were separated out of thawed PBMCs. This TCR was recovered from a human donor with classical Hodgkin lymphoma. The sequenced material came from CD4+ T cells from blood. The J gene is TRBJ2-7, the V gene TRBV5-6, with TRBD1 matching 12 bases. In nucleotides, the CDR3 is TGTGCCAGCAGCTCCGGGACAGGGGGCTGGTACGAGCAGTACTTC. This encodes CASSSGTGGWYEQYF.